Its frequency marks the clone carrying this T cell receptor beta chain as medium-sized. Its cognate antigen is unknown. TRB amplification used roughly 250 ng of peripheral blood genomic DNA. This entry is derived from a study of T cell clusters in autoimmune cytopenias. Study-wide results and caveats: Active autoimmune hepatitis patients had roughly 3.3-fold fewer exclusive TRB clusters than healthy donors. The T cell clusters came from computational analysis alone and lack functional validation. No cluster-lack signature appeared between secondary cytopenia and chronic lymphocytic leukemia patients, apparently due to lymphoma masking.

TRB was amplified by touch-down multiplex PCR, primer pools A and B combined. TCRdb reprocessed the multiplex PCR reads, with one entry per CDR3 protein and no DNA. The sample has fewer than 4,500 distinct CDR3 sequences, and its top ten clones hold approximately 3.4%. The CDR3 loop spans 11 amino acids. The germline V gene encodes CDR1 MNHEY and CDR2 SVGAGI. This chain uses TRBV6-5 with TRBJ2-1. This clonotype originated in a human donor with an autoimmune cytopenia or autoimmune hepatitis (not recorded which). The material sequenced was peripheral blood. This CDR3 reads CASIDNQARFF.